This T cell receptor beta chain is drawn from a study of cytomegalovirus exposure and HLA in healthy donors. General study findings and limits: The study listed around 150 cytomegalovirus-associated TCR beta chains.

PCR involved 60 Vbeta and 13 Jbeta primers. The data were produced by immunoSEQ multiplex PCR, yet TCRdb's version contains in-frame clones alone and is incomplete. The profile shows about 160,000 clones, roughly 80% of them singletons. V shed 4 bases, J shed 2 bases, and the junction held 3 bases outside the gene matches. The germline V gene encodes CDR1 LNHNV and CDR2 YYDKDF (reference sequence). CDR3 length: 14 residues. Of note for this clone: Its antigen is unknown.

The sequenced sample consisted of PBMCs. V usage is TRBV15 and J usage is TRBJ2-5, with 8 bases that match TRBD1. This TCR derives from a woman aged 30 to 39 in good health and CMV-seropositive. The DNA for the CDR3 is TGTGCCACCAGCACGAGGACAGGGCAAGAGACCCAGTACTTC. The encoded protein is CATSTRTGQETQYF.